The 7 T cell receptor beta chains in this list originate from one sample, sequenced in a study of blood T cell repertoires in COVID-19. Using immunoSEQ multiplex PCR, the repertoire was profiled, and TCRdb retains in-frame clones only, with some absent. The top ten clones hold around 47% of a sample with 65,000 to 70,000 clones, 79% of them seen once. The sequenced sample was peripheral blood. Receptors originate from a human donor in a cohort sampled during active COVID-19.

The CDR3 region has the DNA TGTGCCAGCAGCCCTGGACTAGCGGGGGGGTCAGATACGCAGTATTTT. Residues: CASSPGLAGGSDTQYF. The gene calls are TRBV3-1 (or the pseudogene TRBV3-2) and TRBJ2-3; 15 nucleotides match TRBD2. In germline, CDR1 is LGHDT, CDR2 YNNKEL (reference sequence). J was trimmed by 4 bases and V by 4 bases; bases with no gene match: 3. The CDR3 is made up of 16 amino acids.

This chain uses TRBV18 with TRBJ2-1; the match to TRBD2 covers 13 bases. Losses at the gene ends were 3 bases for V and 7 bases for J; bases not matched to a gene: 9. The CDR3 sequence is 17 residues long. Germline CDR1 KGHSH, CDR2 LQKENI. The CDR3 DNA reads TGTGCCAGCTCACCCCAACTAGCGGGAGGGCCCGTAAATGAGCAGTTCTTC. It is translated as CASSPQLAGGPVNEQFF.

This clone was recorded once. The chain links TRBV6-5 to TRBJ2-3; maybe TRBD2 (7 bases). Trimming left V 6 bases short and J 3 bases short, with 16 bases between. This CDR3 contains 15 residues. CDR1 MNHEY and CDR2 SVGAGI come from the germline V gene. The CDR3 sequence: CASRPVRGGTDTQYF. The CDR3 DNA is TGTGCCAGCAGACCCGTTAGGGGGGGAACAGATACGCAGTATTTT.

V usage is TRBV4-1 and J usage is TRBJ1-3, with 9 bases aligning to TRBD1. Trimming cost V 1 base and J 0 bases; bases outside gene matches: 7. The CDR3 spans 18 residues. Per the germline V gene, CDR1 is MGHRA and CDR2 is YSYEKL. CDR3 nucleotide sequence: TGCGCCAGCAGCCAAGGAGCGACAGGGGGTAGCTCTGGAAACACCATATATTTT. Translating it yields CASSQGATGGSSGNTIYF.

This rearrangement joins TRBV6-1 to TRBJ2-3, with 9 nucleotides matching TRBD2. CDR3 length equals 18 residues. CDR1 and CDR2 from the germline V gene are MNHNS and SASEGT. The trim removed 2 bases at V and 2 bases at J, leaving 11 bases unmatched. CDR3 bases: TGTGCCAGCAGTGAAAGGGGCGGGGGGGGAGCCTTCACAGATACGCAGTATTTT. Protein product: CASSERGGGGAFTDTQYF.

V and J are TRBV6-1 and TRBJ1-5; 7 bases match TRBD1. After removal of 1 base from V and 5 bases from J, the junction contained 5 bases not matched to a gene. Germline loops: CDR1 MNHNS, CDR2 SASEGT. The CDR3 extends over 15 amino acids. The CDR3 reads CASSEGGQEHQPQHF. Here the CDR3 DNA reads TGTGCCAGCAGTGAAGGTGGACAGGAGCATCAGCCCCAGCATTTT.

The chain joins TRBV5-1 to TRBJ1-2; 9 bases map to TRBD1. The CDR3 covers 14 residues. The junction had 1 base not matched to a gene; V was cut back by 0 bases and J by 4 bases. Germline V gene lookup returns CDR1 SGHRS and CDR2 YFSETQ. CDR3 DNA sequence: TGCGCCAGCAGCTTGGGACAGGGGGGCTATGGCTACACCTTC. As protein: CASSLGQGGYGYTF.